This T cell receptor beta chain was observed in a study of T cells in Graves' hyperthyroidism and ophthalmopathy (dated by TCRdb to about 2019). Study-wide context: Peripheral blood was sampled at the time of initial diagnosis, prior to any treatment. The paper reports TCR Vbeta CDR3 sequencing of over 120 peripheral blood samples: approximately 41 ophthalmopathy, fewer than 80 hyperthyroidism and approximately 17 progressor patients. Once sampling was done, hyperthyroidism patients were given methimazole at a starting dose of 30 mg daily, whereas ophthalmopathy patients were given high-dose intravenous methylprednisolone. A discovery cohort of about 96 patients, 43 with Graves' ophthalmopathy and more than 55 with stable Graves' hyperthyroidism, was used to find distinguishing TCR V-J signatures. Prospective prediction of ophthalmopathy was tested in an independent validation cohort consisting of 18 to 20 hyperthyroidism patients and around 16 patients who later progressed to ophthalmopathy. In several Graves' hyperthyroidism patients, the study also compared T-cell repertoires from thyroid tissue with T-cell repertoires from blood. The roughly 100 discovery patients were randomly divided into training and test sets at a 7:3 ratio. Study-wide conclusions, independent of this receptor: Most expanded thyroid clonotypes (frequency above 0.001) were also found in blood, which suggests that blood repertoires may mirror thyroid immune responses. Ophthalmopathy was separated from stable hyperthyroidism by a 13 V-J signature model, with over 85% sensitivity and around 81% specificity obtained in cross-validation and 80%/75% obtained in testing. In validation, the model predicted progression to ophthalmopathy with roughly 70% sensitivity and approximately 72% specificity, a median of roughly seven months before onset. No statistical method was used to fix the sample size in advance, and group allocation was not hidden from the investigators.

This clonotype was seen a few times. No cognate antigen has been identified for it. Base-call qualities are not available, and no considerably larger clone is one nucleotide away. CDR1 and CDR2 were assigned from the germline V gene as SGHAT and FQNNGV. The CDR3 runs 13 amino acids, cysteine and phenylalanine included. Only the CDR3 part of the read is kept: 39 bases, read in frame from the first base. The junction shows trimming of 5 bases on V and 6 bases on J, plus 13 bases between the germline ends. The TCR beta CDR3 regions were amplified from RNA transcripts. For the first round of RT-PCR on the TCR CDR3, the HTBI primer set was used together with the Qiagen OneStep RT-PCR kit. A second multiplex PCR round built the libraries, followed by size selection and purification. Libraries were sequenced paired-end with 100 bp reads on an Illumina HiSeq2000. In the paper's pipeline: SOAPnuke was used to process the raw data, with reads discarded if the reads contained adapters or uncalled bases, had a mean Phred below 15, or lacked an exact constant-primer or identifier match. High-quality paired reads were merged with COPE v1.2.5, and unique nucleotide sequences were defined as clonotypes. MiTCR v1.1 was used to align the clonotypes against IMGT TRBV, TRBD and TRBJ reference segments. The analysis was restricted to V-J combinations with a frequency above 0.0001, which together covered 99.2% of the repertoires. The TCS score was defined as the ratio of F50 (clonal expansion) to E x V (chaos), calculated using BLOSUM62-based TCRdist between CDR3 peptides within each V-J. Welch's t-statistics and random forest reduced roughly 500 V-J features to 13, which were used in a naive Bayes classifier (R e1071). TCRdb reprocessing: public reads trimmed at Q25 with fastp, clones called with MiXCR, in-frame beta chains kept. Entries are consolidated by CDR3 protein sequence, retaining the most common genes and DNA. V and J calls and clone size were set by TCRdb, not the authors. Present in this sample are 360,000 or so distinct CDR3 sequences, 15% to 20% of which were seen just once. The ten largest clones take up 3.5% to 4% of the sample.

Stable Graves' hyperthyroidism was defined as no progression to ophthalmopathy during 18 months of follow-up. Hyperthyroidism patients were newly diagnosed, with disease duration under 2 months, and aged 18 to 65 years. Any patient with an uncontrolled infection, another autoimmune disease, pregnancy or lactation was excluded. Diagnoses were established on the basis of clinical symptoms, serum thyroxine and TRAb, thyroid ultrasound, and orbital computed tomography. PBMCs were isolated from about 9.2 ml of fresh peripheral blood by Ficoll-Paque density gradient centrifugation. Total RNA was extracted using Trizol reagent, and RNA quality was assessed on an Agilent 2100 Bioanalyzer.

Sample: blood. This sequence originates from a woman aged 18 to 35 with Graves' hyperthyroidism. The chain couples TRBV11-2 to TRBJ1-1; no D gene call is confident. The sequenced DNA is TGTGCCAGCAGCGACATCCGTAAGTCTGAAGCTTTCTTT. It encodes CASSDIRKSEAFF. Extended through the reference TRBV11-2 and TRBJ1-1 proteins, this CDR3 yields the full variable domain: EAGVAQSPRYKIIEKRQSVAFWCNPISGHATLYWYQQILGQGPKLLIQFQNNGVVDDSQLPKDRFSAERLKGVDSTLKIQPAKLEDSAVYLCASSDIRKSEAFFGQGTRLTVV.